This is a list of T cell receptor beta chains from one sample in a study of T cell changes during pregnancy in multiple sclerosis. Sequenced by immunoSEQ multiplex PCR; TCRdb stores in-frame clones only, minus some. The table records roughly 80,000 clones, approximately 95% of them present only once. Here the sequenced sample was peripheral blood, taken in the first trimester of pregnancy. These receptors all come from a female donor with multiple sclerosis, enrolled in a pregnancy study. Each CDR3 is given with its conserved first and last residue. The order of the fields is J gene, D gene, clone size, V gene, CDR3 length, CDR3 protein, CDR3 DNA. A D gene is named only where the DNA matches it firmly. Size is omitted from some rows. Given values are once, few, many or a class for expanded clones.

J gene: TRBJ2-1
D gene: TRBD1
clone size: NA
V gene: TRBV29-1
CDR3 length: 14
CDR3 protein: CSVGDRVLYNEQFF
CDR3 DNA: TGCAGCGTTGGGGACAGGGTCCTCTACAATGAGCAGTTCTTC

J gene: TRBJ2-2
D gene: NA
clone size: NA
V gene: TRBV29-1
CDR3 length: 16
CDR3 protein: CSVGGIASLNTGELFF
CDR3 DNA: TGCAGCGTTGGAGGGATAGCGTCCCTGAACACCGGGGAGCTGTTTTTT

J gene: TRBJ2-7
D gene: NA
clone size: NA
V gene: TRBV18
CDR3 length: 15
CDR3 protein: CASSPLREVSHEQYF
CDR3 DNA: TGTGCCAGCTCACCACTGCGAGAGGTTTCCCACGAGCAGTACTTC

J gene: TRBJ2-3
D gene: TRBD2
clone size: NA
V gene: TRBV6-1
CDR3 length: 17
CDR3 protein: CASSEVAGGPGTDTQYF
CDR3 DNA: TGTGCCAGCAGTGAGGTAGCGGGAGGGCCGGGCACAGATACGCAGTATTTT

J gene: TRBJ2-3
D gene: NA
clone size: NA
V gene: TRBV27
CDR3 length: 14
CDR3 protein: CASSLSLGTDTQYF
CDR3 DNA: TGTGCCAGCAGTTTATCGTTAGGCACAGATACGCAGTATTTT

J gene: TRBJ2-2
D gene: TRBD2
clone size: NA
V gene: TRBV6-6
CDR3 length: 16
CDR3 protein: CASSFFSGSRTGELFF
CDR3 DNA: TGTGCCAGCAGTTTCTTTAGCGGGAGTCGCACCGGGGAGCTGTTTTTT

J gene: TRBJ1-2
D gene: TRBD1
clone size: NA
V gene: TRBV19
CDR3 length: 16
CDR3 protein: CASSFLGDRKNYGYTF
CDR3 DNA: TGTGCCAGTAGTTTTTTGGGGGACAGAAAAAACTATGGCTACACCTTC

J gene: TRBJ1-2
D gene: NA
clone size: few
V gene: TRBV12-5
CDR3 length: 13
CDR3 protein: CASGLLPNYGYTF
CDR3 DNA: TGTGCTAGTGGTTTACTCCCTAACTATGGCTACACCTTC

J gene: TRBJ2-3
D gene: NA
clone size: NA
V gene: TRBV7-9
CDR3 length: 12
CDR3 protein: CASSPRADTQYF
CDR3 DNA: TGTGCCAGCAGCCCGAGGGCAGATACGCAGTATTTT

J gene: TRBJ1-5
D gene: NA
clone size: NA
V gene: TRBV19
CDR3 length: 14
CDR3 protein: CASSMRRANQPQHF
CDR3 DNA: TGTGCCAGTAGTATGCGCAGGGCAAATCAGCCCCAGCATTTT